The sample holds one count of the clone carrying this T cell receptor (beta chain). Assay: immunoSEQ multiplex PCR; the TCRdb copy retains only in-frame clones and omits some. The table lists about 200,000 clones, 86% of them singletons. The data originate from a study of blood T cell repertoires in COVID-19. In the study overall: Nucleic acid was either cDNA or gDNA, and it came from T cells, B-cell-depleted T cells, or PBMCs.

The CDR3 is 15 amino acids. V gene TRBV21-1 combines with J gene TRBJ2-4; TRBD1, as called in the table, went unchecked against the DNA. TRBV21-1 is a pseudogene segment. The origin of this receptor is a middle-aged woman in a cohort exposed to, infected with or recovered from COVID-19 (not recorded which). Material for sequencing was PBMCs or T cells enriched from blood (not recorded which). CDR3 nucleotides: TGTGCCAGCAGCCACAGGGTCGGGTCCAAAAACATTCAGTACTTC. Translating gives CASSHRVGSKNIQYF.